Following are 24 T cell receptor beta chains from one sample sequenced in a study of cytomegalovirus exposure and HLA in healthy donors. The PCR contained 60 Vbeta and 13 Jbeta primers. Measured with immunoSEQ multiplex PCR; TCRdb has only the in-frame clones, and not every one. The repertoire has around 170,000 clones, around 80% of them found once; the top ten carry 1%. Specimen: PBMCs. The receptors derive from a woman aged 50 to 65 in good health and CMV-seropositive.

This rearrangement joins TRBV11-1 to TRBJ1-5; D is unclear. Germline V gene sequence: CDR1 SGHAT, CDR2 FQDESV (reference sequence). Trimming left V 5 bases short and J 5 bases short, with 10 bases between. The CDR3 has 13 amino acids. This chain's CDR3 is CASSPGIDQPQHF. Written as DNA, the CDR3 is TGTGCCAGCAGCCCGGGAATAGATCAGCCCCAGCATTTT.

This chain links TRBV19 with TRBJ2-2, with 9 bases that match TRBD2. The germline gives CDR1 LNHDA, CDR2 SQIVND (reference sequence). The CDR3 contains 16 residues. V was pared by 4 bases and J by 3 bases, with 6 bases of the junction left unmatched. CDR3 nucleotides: TGTGCCAGTAGTAAGACAAGCGGGGGGTACACCGGGGAGCTGTTTTTT. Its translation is CASSKTSGGYTGELFF.

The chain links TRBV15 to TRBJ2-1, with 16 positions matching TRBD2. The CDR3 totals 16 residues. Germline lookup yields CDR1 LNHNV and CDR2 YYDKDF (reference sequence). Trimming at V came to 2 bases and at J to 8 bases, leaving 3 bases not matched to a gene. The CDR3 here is CATSRSGTSGGDEQFF. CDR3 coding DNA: TGTGCCACCAGCAGATCCGGGACTAGCGGGGGGGATGAGCAGTTCTTC.

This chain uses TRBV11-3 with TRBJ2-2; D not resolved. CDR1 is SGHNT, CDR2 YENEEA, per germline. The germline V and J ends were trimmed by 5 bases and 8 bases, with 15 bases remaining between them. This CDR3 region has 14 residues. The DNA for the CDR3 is TGTGCCAGCAGCCCTCGACTCGAAATGGGGGAGCTGTTTTTT. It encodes CASSPRLEMGELFF. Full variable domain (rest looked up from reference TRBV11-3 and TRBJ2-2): EAGVVQSPRYKIIEKKQPVAFWCNPISGHNTLYWYLQNLGQGPELLIRYENEEAVDDSQLPKDRFSAERLKGVDSTLKIQPAELGDSAVYLCASSPRLEMGELFFGEGSRLTVL.

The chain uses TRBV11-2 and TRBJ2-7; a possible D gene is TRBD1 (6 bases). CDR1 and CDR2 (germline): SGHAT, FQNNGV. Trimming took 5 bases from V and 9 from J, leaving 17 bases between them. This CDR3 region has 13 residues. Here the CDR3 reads CASSPPRGGRQYF. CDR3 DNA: TGTGCCAGCAGCCCGCCCAGGGGTGGGCGGCAGTACTTC.

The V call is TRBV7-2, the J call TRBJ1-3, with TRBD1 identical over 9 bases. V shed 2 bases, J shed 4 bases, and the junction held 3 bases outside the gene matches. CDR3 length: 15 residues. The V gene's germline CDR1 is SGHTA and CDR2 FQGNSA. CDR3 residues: CASSLSTGGGNTIYF. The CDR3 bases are TGTGCCAGCAGCTTATCGACAGGGGGAGGAAACACCATATATTTT.

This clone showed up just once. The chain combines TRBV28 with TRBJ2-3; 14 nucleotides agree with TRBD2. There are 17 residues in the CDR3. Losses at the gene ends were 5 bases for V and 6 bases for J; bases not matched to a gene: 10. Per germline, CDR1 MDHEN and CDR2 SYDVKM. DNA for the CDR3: TGTGCCAGCAGTCCCTCGGGGACTAGCGGGGGCCGGGATACGCAGTATTTT. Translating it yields CASSPSGTSGGRDTQYF.

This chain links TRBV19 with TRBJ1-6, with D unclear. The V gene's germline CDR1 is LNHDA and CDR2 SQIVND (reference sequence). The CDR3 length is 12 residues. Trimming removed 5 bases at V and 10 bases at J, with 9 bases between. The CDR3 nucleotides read TGTGCCAGTAGTTCCCCTGGCTCACCCCTCCACTTT. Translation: CASSSPGSPLHF.

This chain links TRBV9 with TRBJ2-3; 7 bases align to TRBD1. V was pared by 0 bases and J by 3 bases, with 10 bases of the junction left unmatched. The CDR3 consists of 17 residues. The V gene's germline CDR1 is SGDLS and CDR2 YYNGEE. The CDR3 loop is CASSVALDRDGTDTQYF. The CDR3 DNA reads TGTGCCAGCAGCGTAGCGCTTGACAGGGACGGGACAGATACGCAGTATTTT.

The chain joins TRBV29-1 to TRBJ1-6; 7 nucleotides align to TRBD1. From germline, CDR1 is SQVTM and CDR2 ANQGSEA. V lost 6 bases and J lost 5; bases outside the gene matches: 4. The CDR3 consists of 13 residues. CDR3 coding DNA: TGCAGCGTCACCGGGACAGATAATTCACCCCTCCACTTT. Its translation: CSVTGTDNSPLHF.

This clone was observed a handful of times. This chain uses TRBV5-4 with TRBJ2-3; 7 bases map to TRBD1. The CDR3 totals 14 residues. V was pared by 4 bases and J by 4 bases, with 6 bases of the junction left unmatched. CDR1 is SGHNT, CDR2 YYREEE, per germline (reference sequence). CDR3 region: CASSLRQGADTQYF. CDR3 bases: TGTGCCAGCAGCCTCAGACAGGGAGCAGATACGCAGTATTTT. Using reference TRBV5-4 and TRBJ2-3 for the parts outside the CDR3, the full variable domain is ETGVTQSPTHLIKTRGQQVTLRCSSQSGHNTVSWYQQALGQGPQFIFQYYREEENGRGNFPPRFSGLQFPNYSSELNVNALELDDSALYLCASSLRQGADTQYFGPGTRLTVL.

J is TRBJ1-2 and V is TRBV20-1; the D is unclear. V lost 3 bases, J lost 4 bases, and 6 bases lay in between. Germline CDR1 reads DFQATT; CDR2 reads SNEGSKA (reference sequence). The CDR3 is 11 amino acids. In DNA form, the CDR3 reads TGCAGTGCTAGTTACACCTATGGCTACACCTTC. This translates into CSASYTYGYTF.

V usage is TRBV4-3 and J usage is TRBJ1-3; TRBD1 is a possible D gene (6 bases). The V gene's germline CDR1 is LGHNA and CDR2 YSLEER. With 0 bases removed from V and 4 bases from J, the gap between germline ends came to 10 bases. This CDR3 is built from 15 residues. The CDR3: CASSQDQGTGNTIYF. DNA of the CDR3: TGCGCCAGCAGCCAAGATCAAGGGACAGGAAACACCATATATTTT.

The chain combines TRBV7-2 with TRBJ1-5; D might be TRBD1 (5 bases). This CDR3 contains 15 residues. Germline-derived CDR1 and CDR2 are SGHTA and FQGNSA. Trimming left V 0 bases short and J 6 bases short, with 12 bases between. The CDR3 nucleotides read TGTGCCAGCAGCTTAGCATCTCAGGGTCGTCAGCCCCAGCATTTT. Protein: CASSLASQGRQPQHF. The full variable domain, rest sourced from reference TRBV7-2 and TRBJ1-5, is GAGVSQSPSNKVTEKGKDVELRCDPISGHTALYWYRQSLGQGLEFLIYFQGNSAPDKSGLPSDRFSAERTGGSVSTLTIQRTQQEDSAVYLCASSLASQGRQPQHFGDGTRLSIL.

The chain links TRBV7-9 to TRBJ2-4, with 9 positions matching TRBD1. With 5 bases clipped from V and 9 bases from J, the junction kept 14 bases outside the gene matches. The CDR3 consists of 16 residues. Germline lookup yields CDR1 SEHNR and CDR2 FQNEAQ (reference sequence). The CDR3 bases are TGTGCCAGCAGCGCTCCGGGACAGGGACCGAGTGGCATTCAGTACTTC. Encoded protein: CASSAPGQGPSGIQYF.

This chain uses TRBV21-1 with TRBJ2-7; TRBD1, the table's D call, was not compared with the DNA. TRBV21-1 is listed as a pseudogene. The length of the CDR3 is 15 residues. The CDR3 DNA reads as TGTGCCAGCAGTCGAAGGGGGTTTAACCGCTACGAGCAGTACTTC. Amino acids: CASSRRGFNRYEQYF.

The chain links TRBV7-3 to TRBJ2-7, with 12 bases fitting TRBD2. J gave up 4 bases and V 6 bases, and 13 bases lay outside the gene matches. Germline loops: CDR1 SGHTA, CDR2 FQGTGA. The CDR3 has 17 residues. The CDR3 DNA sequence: TGTGCCAGCAGTAAGAGGACTAGCGGGACTACGCTATACGAGCAGTACTTC. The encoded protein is CASSKRTSGTTLYEQYF.

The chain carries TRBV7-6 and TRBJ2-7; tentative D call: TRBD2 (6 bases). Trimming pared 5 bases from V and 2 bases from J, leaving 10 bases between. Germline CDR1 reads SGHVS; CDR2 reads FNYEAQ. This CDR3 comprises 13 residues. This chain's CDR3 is CASSAGRPYEQYF. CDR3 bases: TGTGCCAGCAGCGCGGGACGTCCCTACGAGCAGTACTTC.

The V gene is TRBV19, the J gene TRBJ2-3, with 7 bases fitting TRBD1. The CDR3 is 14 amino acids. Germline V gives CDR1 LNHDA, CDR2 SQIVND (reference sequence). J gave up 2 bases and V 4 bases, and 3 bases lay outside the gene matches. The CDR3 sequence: CASSSDRATDTQYF. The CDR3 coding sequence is TGTGCCAGTAGTAGTGACAGGGCCACAGATACGCAGTATTTT. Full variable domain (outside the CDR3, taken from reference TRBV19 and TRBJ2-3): DGGITQSPKYLFRKEGQNVTLSCEQNLNHDAMYWYRQDPGQGLRLIYYSQIVNDFQKGDIAEGYSVSREKKESFPLTVTSAQKNPTAFYLCASSSDRATDTQYFGPGTRLTVL.

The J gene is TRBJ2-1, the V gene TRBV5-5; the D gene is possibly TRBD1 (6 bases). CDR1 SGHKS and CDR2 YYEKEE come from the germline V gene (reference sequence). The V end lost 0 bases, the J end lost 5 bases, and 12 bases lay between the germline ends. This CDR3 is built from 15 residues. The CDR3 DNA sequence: TGTGCCAGCAGCTTGGCTGGGGGCTCGAACAATGAGCAGTTCTTC. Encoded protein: CASSLAGGSNNEQFF.

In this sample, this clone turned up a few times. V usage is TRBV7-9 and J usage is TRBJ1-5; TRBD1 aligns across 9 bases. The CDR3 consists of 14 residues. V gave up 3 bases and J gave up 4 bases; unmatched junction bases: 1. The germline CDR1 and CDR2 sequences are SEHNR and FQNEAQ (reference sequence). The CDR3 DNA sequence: TGTGCCAGCAGCTTGGGACAGGGAAATCAGCCCCAGCATTTT. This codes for CASSLGQGNQPQHF.

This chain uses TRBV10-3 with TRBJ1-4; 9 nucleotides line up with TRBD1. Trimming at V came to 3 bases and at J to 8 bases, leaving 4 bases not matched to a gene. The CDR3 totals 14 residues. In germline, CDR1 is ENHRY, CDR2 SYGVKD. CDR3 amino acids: CAISEPGQGEKLFF. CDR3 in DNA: TGTGCCATCAGTGAACCGGGACAGGGAGAAAAACTGTTTTTT.

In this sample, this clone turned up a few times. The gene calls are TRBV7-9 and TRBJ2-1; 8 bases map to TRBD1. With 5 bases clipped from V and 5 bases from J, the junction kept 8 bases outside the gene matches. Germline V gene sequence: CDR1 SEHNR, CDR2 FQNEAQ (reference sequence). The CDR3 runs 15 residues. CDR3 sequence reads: CASSPPGQVDNEQFF. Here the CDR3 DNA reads TGTGCCAGCAGCCCACCGGGACAGGTAGACAATGAGCAGTTCTTC. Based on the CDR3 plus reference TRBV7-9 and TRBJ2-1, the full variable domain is DTGVSQNPRHKITKRGQNVTFRCDPISEHNRLYWYRQTLGQGPEFLTYFQNEAQLEKSRLLSDRFSAERPKGSFSTLEIQRTEQGDSAMYLCASSPPGQVDNEQFFGPGTRLTVL.

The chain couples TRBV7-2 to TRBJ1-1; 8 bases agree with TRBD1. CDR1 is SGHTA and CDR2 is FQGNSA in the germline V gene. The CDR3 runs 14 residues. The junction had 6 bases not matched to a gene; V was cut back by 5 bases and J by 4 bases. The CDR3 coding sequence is TGTGCCAGCAGCCTGATACAGGGGGGCACTGAAGCTTTCTTT. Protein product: CASSLIQGGTEAFF.